This T cell receptor (beta chain) was recorded in a study of CD8 T cells in ankylosing spondylitis. Each CDR3 protein gets one entry after TCRdb re-called the 5' RACE reads with MiXCR. Among 700,000 to 1,000,000 distinct CDR3 sequences, about 10% were seen once, and the ten largest hold 0.51%. This clonotype has a handful of counts. Its antigen is still unknown. Study-wide points: Disease-linked clones were reportedly significantly enriched in matched ankylosing spondylitis synovial fluid. One TCR beta motif, made up of eight or nine highly homologous variants, appeared characteristic of ankylosing spondylitis blood. A subset of motif variants has previously been described in the synovial fluid and blood of reactive arthritis.

Sequencing input: blood, either unsorted or a sorted T cell fraction (not recorded which). This receptor was identified in a male donor with ankylosing spondylitis.

The CDR3 is CASRPPLAGDYEQYF. The CDR3 DNA reads as TGCGCCAGCAGACCCCCTTTAGCGGGAGACTACGAGCAGTACTTC. The gene calls are TRBV10-2 and TRBJ2-7; TRBD2 matches 9 bases. Germline V gene data show CDR1 as WSHSY and CDR2 as SAAADI. This CDR3 is built from 15 residues. V gave up 6 bases and J gave up 3 bases; unmatched junction bases: 9.